This T cell receptor (beta chain) was identified during a study of OX40 agonist ivuxolimab in advanced cancers. Study-level information: An anti-OX40 (CD134) antibody with agonistic activity, ivuxolimab, was administered to patients.

Generated by immunoSEQ multiplex PCR, the TCRdb table keeps only in-frame clones and is missing some. The repertoire holds about 66,000 clones, with roughly nine tenths as singletons. Germline V lookup: CDR1 MNHNS, CDR2 SASEGT. V dropped 4 bases and J dropped 0; count of bases not matched to a gene: 6. The length of the CDR3 is 16 residues. The TCR was taken from an adult with an advanced solid tumor such as melanoma, head and neck, liver or kidney cancer. The specimen comprised CD4+ or CD8+ T cells sorted from blood, sampled in a trial of the OX40 agonist ivuxolimab. This chain uses TRBV6-1 with TRBJ2-3, with 8 bases fitting TRBD2. CDR3 region: CASSGASGRSTDTQYF. Written as DNA, the CDR3 is TGTGCCAGCAGTGGGGCAAGCGGGAGAAGCACAGATACGCAGTATTTT.